The 24 T cell receptor beta chains presented below share a single source sample, sequenced in a study of spatial heterogeneity in lung cancer. Sample time point: sample taken at primary tumor resection. Without sorting, whole RNA was sequenced from tumor, nontumor lung or frozen PBMC. TCRdb used MiXCR to reprocess the 5' RACE reads, holding one entry per CDR3 protein. The sample lists some 6,900 distinct CDR3 sequences, 3.5% to 5% seen once, with 20% to 30% in the top ten. The material was normal lung tissue next to the tumor, obtained at surgery. The origin of the receptors is a female donor with early-stage non-small cell lung cancer.

This clonotype appeared many times. This beta chain lies outside the target of a library built for alpha chains; its clone size means little. The chain is built from TRBV6-1 and TRBJ1-2, with D possibly being TRBD1 (6 bases). The germline CDR1 and CDR2 sequences are MNHNS and SASEGT. Trimming pared 2 bases from V and 8 bases from J, leaving 18 bases between. The CDR3 is 15 amino acids. For the CDR3, the DNA is TGTGCCAGCAGTGAAATGTCACAGGGTAGTTTCGGCTACACCTTC. As protein: CASSEMSQGSFGYTF.

This clonotype is medium-sized within its sample. In a library made to pick up alpha chains, this beta chain is a stray read with a size that means little. The chain has TRBV7-2 and TRBJ2-5, with D unresolved. Trimming took off 1 base at V and 5 bases at J, with 2 bases between the two ends. Germline lookup yields CDR1 SGHTA and CDR2 FQGNSA. There are 11 residues in the CDR3. The CDR3 is CASSLVETQYF. The CDR3 DNA is TGTGCCAGCAGCTTAGTCGAGACCCAGTACTTC.

This clonotype was seen ten or more times. Since the library was made to target alpha chains, this beta chain is a stray read and its abundance is not meaningful. The chain links TRBV6-2 or TRBV6-3 to TRBJ2-5; TRBD2 matches at 10 bases. CDR3 length: 18 residues. V was pared by 0 bases and J by 6 bases, with 13 bases of the junction left unmatched. In germline, CDR1 is MNHEY, CDR2 SVGEGT. CDR3 in amino acids: CASSYSISGGAGWKTQYF. The CDR3, as DNA: TGTGCCAGCAGTTACTCGATAAGCGGGGGGGCCGGTTGGAAGACCCAGTACTTC.

This clonotype was seen repeatedly, ten times or more. This beta chain is an off-target read within a library intended for alpha chains, so its frequency means little. The chain is built from TRBV18 and TRBJ1-1, with a possible D match to TRBD1 (6 bases). V was trimmed by 6 bases and J by 0 bases, leaving 11 bases between them. The CDR3 loop spans 14 amino acids. In germline, CDR1 is KGHSH, CDR2 LQKENI. CDR3 coding DNA: TGTGCCAGCTCCCACGACAGGATGAACACTGAAGCTTTCTTT. Translating it yields CASSHDRMNTEAFF.

This clonotype was recorded at least ten times. This beta chain was picked up by a library intended for alpha chains and is off target, so its count carries little meaning. The chain couples TRBV5-1 to TRBJ2-2; D is ambiguous. With 2 bases removed from V and 5 bases from J, the gap between germline ends came to 10 bases. From germline, CDR1 is SGHRS and CDR2 YFSETQ. This CDR3 has 14 amino acids. CDR3 in amino acids: CASSFGMETGELFF. The DNA for the CDR3 is TGCGCCAGCAGCTTTGGTATGGAAACCGGGGAGCTGTTTTTT. The complete variable domain, with remaining parts taken from reference TRBV5-1 and TRBJ2-2, reads KAGVTQTPRYLIKTRGQQVTLSCSPISGHRSVSWYQQTPGQGLQFLFEYFSETQRNKGNFPGRFSGRQFSNSRSEMNVSTLELGDSALYLCASSFGMETGELFFGEGSRLTVL.

This clonotype was seen ten or more times. This beta chain came through as a stray read in a library set up for alpha chains, and its size says little. The J gene is TRBJ2-2, the V gene TRBV12-3 or TRBV12-4; D unresolved. The CDR3 is 15 residues long. V lost 3 bases and J lost 2, with 10 bases in between. CDR3 DNA sequence: TGTGCCAGCAGTTTCGAACAGTCAAACACCGGGGAGCTGTTTTTT. Translation gives CASSFEQSNTGELFF.

The table lists this clonotype with many counts. The library was prepared for alpha chains; this beta chain is a stray read, so its frequency means little. J is TRBJ2-1 and V is TRBV9; 8 bases are a match to TRBD2. This CDR3 has 16 residues. CDR1 is SGDLS and CDR2 is YYNGEE in the germline V gene. V trimming: 0 bases; J trimming: 7 bases; junction bases outside the gene matches: 9. The CDR3: CASSVGRGTRGNEQFF. As DNA, the CDR3 is TGTGCCAGCAGCGTAGGTAGGGGGACTAGAGGGAATGAGCAGTTCTTC.

In its sample, this clonotype was seen many times. Since it is a stray read in a library aimed at alpha chains, this beta chain has a size that is not meaningful. The CDR3 nucleotides read TGTGCCAGCAGTGAAGGGACGTCGATCTATGGCTACACCTTC. Amino acids: CASSEGTSIYGYTF. The chain links TRBV2 to TRBJ1-2, with D unclear. Deletions cut 1 base from V and 4 bases from J, with 10 bases between. Germline CDR1 and CDR2: SNHLY and FYNNEI. CDR3 size: 14 residues.

In the case of this clonotype: Since it is a stray read in a library aimed at alpha chains, this beta chain has a size that is not meaningful. The chain has TRBV7-2 and TRBJ1-2; D remains ambiguous. The length of the CDR3 is 14 residues. Germline values: CDR1 SGHTA, CDR2 FQGNSA. Trimming removed 1 base from V and 0 bases from J, with 6 bases in between. The CDR3 nucleotides are TGTGCCAGCAGCTTAGAACAGTCTAACTATGGCTACACCTTC. This gives the protein CASSLEQSNYGYTF.

There are many counts of this clonotype. For a library built for alpha chains, this beta chain is a stray read; little rests on its size. This sequence joins TRBV3-1 and TRBJ2-7, with TRBD2 as a possible D gene (6 bases). With 2 bases removed from V and 0 bases from J, the gap between germline ends came to 11 bases. Germline CDR1 reads LGHDT; CDR2 reads YNNKEL (reference sequence). CDR3 size: 15 residues. The CDR3 bases are TGTGCCAGCAGCCAATTTGCGGGGCCCTCCTACGAGCAGTACTTC. Residues: CASSQFAGPSYEQYF.

In its sample, this clonotype was seen many times. This beta chain came through as a stray read in a library set up for alpha chains, and its size says little. V is TRBV10-1 and J is TRBJ1-1, with 8 bases matching TRBD1. Germline V CDR1 and CDR2: WNHNN, SYGVQD (reference sequence). Trimming cost V 5 bases and J 9 bases; bases outside gene matches: 8. The CDR3 runs to 13 residues. CDR3 loop: CASSSGGTGKAFF. CDR3 nucleotide sequence: TGCGCCAGCAGTTCGGGGGGGACAGGTAAAGCTTTCTTT.

This clonotype has at least ten counts. Within a library made for alpha chains, this beta chain is off target, and its count is uninformative. The chain has TRBV29-1 and TRBJ2-7; TRBD1 might be the D (6 bases). Germline CDR1 SQVTM, CDR2 ANQGSEA. The CDR3 totals 12 residues. Deletions cut 5 bases from V and 5 bases from J, with 13 bases between. CDR3 sequence reads: CSVYGQNNEQYF. CDR3 coding DNA: TGCAGCGTTTATGGACAGAACAACGAGCAGTACTTC.

In its sample, this clonotype is medium-sized (0.01 to 0.1%). Because the library targeted alpha chains, this beta chain is an off-target read whose size means little. V gene TRBV6-6 combines with J gene TRBJ2-5; a weak D match, TRBD2 (5 bases). The CDR3 spans 13 residues. V lost 2 bases and J 5 bases, leaving 9 bases between the germline ends. Germline loops: CDR1 MNHNY, CDR2 SVGAGI (reference sequence). The CDR3 here is CASSYGSGETQYF. In DNA, the CDR3 is TGTGCCAGCAGTTACGGGAGTGGGGAGACCCAGTACTTC.

This clonotype has at least ten counts. This beta chain is a stray sequence in a library constructed for alpha chains; its clone size is not meaningful. The chain has TRBV10-3 and TRBJ1-1, with 12 bases fitting TRBD1. Looked up from germline, CDR1 is ENHRY and CDR2 is SYGVKD. Trimming removed 6 bases from V and 7 bases from J; junction bases left unmatched: 6. The CDR3 runs 14 residues. CDR3 DNA sequence: TGTGCCATCAGAATGGGACAGGGGGCGGATGAAGCTTTCTTT. Residues: CAIRMGQGADEAFF.

In its sample, this clonotype ranks as medium-sized. This beta chain slipped into a library made for alpha chains as a stray read, so its size is not meaningful. The DNA of the CDR3 is TGTGCCAGCAGTGCAACAGTGAACACTGAAGCTTTCTTT. This codes for CASSATVNTEAFF. This chain connects TRBV6-1 to TRBJ1-1; D is unresolved. With 4 bases removed from V and 0 bases from J, the gap between germline ends came to 6 bases. This CDR3 has 13 residues. The germline CDR1 and CDR2 sequences are MNHNS and SASEGT.

Ten or more counts support this clonotype. The library was designed around alpha chains, so this beta chain is a stray read whose abundance carries little weight. The V call is TRBV7-2, the J call TRBJ1-4; 9 bases align to TRBD1. The CDR3 has 15 amino acids. J lost 5 bases, V lost 5 bases, and 6 bases had no gene match. The germline V gene has CDR1 SGHTA and CDR2 FQGNSA. The CDR3 DNA sequence: TGTGCCAGCAGCGCTACAGGGGGCCGGAATGAAAAACTGTTTTTT. It is translated as CASSATGGRNEKLFF.

This clonotype has a count of ten or more. This beta chain is an off-target read within a library intended for alpha chains, so its frequency means little. V gene TRBV5-5 combines with J gene TRBJ2-3; the D is unclear. The CDR3 consists of 15 residues. From germline, CDR1 is SGHKS and CDR2 YYEKEE (reference sequence). V was cut by 6 bases and J by 0 bases, with 14 bases left in between. CDR3 amino acids: CASTSATVSTDTQYF. The CDR3 region has the DNA TGTGCCAGCACCTCAGCCACGGTTAGCACAGATACGCAGTATTTT.

This clonotype was picked up many times. This beta chain is an off-target read within a library intended for alpha chains, so its frequency means little. The chain couples TRBV28 to TRBJ2-1; D call uncertain. With 7 bases removed from V and 3 bases from J, the gap between germline ends came to 13 bases. The CDR3 totals 14 residues. Germline CDR1 reads MDHEN; CDR2 reads SYDVKM. The CDR3 is CASIADNRYNEQFF. CDR3 bases: TGTGCCAGCATCGCCGATAACCGCTACAATGAGCAGTTCTTC.

This clonotype was detected many times. For a library built for alpha chains, this beta chain is a stray read; little rests on its size. The rearrangement uses TRBV9 and TRBJ2-5; 9 positions match TRBD2. This CDR3 has 15 residues. The germline gives CDR1 SGDLS, CDR2 YYNGEE. V shed 3 bases and J 2 bases; nucleotides not matched to a gene: 5. For the CDR3, the DNA is TGTGCCAGCAGCGCCGGAGGACTAGCGCAAGAGACCCAGTACTTC. Translated, it gives CASSAGGLAQETQYF.

This clonotype was seen repeatedly, ten times or more. The size of this beta chain means little, since it is a stray read in a library made for alpha chains. The V gene is TRBV5-1, the J gene TRBJ2-5; maybe TRBD1 (7 bases). V was trimmed by 4 bases and J by 5 bases, leaving 18 bases between them. The germline gives CDR1 SGHRS, CDR2 YFSETQ. The CDR3 loop spans 15 amino acids. The CDR3, as DNA: TGCGCCAGCAGCGTCGGGAGAGGGGGCTGGGAGACCCAGTACTTC. This encodes CASSVGRGGWETQYF. The entire variable domain, with the rest obtained from reference TRBV5-1 and TRBJ2-5, is as follows: KAGVTQTPRYLIKTRGQQVTLSCSPISGHRSVSWYQQTPGQGLQFLFEYFSETQRNKGNFPGRFSGRQFSNSRSEMNVSTLELGDSALYLCASSVGRGGWETQYFGPGTRLLVL.

This clonotype was counted at least ten times. This beta chain slipped into a library made for alpha chains as a stray read, so its size is not meaningful. The rearrangement links TRBV20-1 to TRBJ2-7; TRBD2 aligns across 14 bases. The CDR3 has 19 residues. CDR1 and CDR2 from the germline V gene are DFQATT and SNEGSKA (reference sequence). With 6 bases clipped from V and 0 bases from J, the junction kept 16 bases outside the gene matches. CDR3 DNA sequence: TGCAGTGCACGAGATTCGGGACTAGCGGGGGACCATTACTCCTACGAGCAGTACTTC. Its protein product is CSARDSGLAGDHYSYEQYF.

This clonotype was counted at least ten times. Because this beta chain is a stray read in a library intended to capture alpha chains, its abundance should not be given much weight. The chain links TRBV6-2 or TRBV6-3 to TRBJ1-2; 7 bases are shared with TRBD1. In germline, CDR1 is MNHEY, CDR2 SVGEGT. Trimming removed 7 bases from V and 0 bases from J; junction bases left unmatched: 11. CDR3 size: 16 residues. The DNA for the CDR3 is TGTGCCAGCACACCGCATGCGGGACAGTCTAACTATGGCTACACCTTC. Amino acid sequence: CASTPHAGQSNYGYTF.

By share of the sample, this clonotype is medium-sized. This beta chain is an off-target read within a library intended for alpha chains, so its frequency means little. The genes are TRBV20-1 and TRBJ2-5; 9 positions match TRBD2. Germline CDR1 and CDR2: DFQATT and SNEGSKA (reference sequence). V was pared by 6 bases and J by 5 bases, with 13 bases of the junction left unmatched. The CDR3 has 15 residues. The CDR3 here is CSALTTSGFGETQYF. The CDR3 DNA is TGCAGTGCCTTAACGACTAGCGGCTTTGGGGAGACCCAGTACTTC.

Sample share makes this clonotype medium-sized. The library was designed around alpha chains, so this beta chain is a stray read whose abundance carries little weight. The chain employs TRBV5-8 and TRBJ2-2; 9 nucleotides match TRBD1. The J segment lost 6 bases and the V segment lost 0 bases, leaving 3 bases of the junction unmatched. Germline CDR1 and CDR2: SGHTS and YDEGEE. There are 15 residues in the CDR3. This CDR3 is CASSLGQGGAGELFF. CDR3 in DNA: TGTGCCAGCAGCTTGGGACAGGGGGGCGCCGGGGAGCTGTTTTTT.